Listed below are T cell receptor beta chains from one sample, sequenced in a study of long-term antiretroviral therapy in people with HIV. Sequencing was performed with immunoSEQ multiplex PCR; in TCRdb, only in-frame clones are kept and a portion is missing. Here the sample spans approximately 21,000 clones, around 79% being singletons. Here the sequenced sample was unsorted PBMCs, taken 0.3 years after starting antiretroviral therapy. Receptors were obtained from a man aged 50-59 years with HIV. Each CDR3 is given with its conserved first and last residue. The order of the fields is CDR3 protein, CDR3 DNA, D gene, J gene, clone size, V gene. The D gene is left open where the match is weak. A row's size may be missing; if present it is once, few, many or a size class.

cdr3_aa: CASRTAAGANVLTF
cdr3_nt: TGTGCCAGCCGTACAGCCGCGGGGGCCAACGTCCTGACTTTC
d_call: -
j_call: TRBJ2-6
clone_size: -
v_call: TRBV6-5

cdr3_aa: CASSFNTGELFF
cdr3_nt: TGCGCCAGCAGCTTTAACACCGGGGAGCTGTTTTTT
d_call: -
j_call: TRBJ2-2
clone_size: -
v_call: TRBV5-1

cdr3_aa: CASSQKTGTPEAFF
cdr3_nt: TGTGCCAGCAGCCAAAAGACGGGTACCCCTGAAGCTTTCTTT
d_call: -
j_call: TRBJ1-1
clone_size: once
v_call: TRBV14

cdr3_aa: CASSFKDSYNSPLHF
cdr3_nt: TGTGCCAGCAGCTTTAAGGACTCCTATAATTCACCCCTCCACTTT
d_call: -
j_call: TRBJ1-6
clone_size: -
v_call: TRBV7-9

cdr3_aa: CASSMSRGYTYNSPLHF
cdr3_nt: TGTGCCAGTAGTATGTCCCGGGGCTACACCTATAATTCACCCCTCCACTTT
d_call: -
j_call: TRBJ1-6
clone_size: -
v_call: TRBV19

cdr3_aa: CASSLGTNTEAFF
cdr3_nt: TGTGCCAGCAGCTTGGGCACGAACACTGAAGCTTTCTTT
d_call: -
j_call: TRBJ1-1
clone_size: few
v_call: TRBV11-2

cdr3_aa: CASSLLVGQGYAEQYF
cdr3_nt: TGCGCCAGCAGCTTGTTAGTAGGCCAGGGGTACGCCGAGCAGTACTTC
d_call: -
j_call: TRBJ2-7
clone_size: once
v_call: TRBV5-1

cdr3_aa: CASSLDLTRAAETQYF
cdr3_nt: TGTGCCAGCAGCTTAGATCTCACGAGGGCCGCAGAGACCCAGTACTTC
d_call: -
j_call: TRBJ2-5
clone_size: -
v_call: TRBV11-3

cdr3_aa: CASSEVPGLNYGYTF
cdr3_nt: TGTGCCAGCAGTGAAGTGCCAGGGCTTAACTATGGCTACACCTTC
d_call: -
j_call: TRBJ1-2
clone_size: -
v_call: TRBV6-1

cdr3_aa: CASSLAGIPRNEQFF
cdr3_nt: TGTGCCAGTAGCCTAGCGGGGATCCCCAGGAATGAGCAGTTCTTC
d_call: TRBD2
j_call: TRBJ2-1
clone_size: -
v_call: TRBV19

cdr3_aa: CASRQTSEWGTQYF
cdr3_nt: TGTGCCAGCAGGCAGACTAGCGAATGGGGTACGCAGTATTTT
d_call: TRBD2
j_call: TRBJ2-3
clone_size: -
v_call: TRBV6-5

cdr3_aa: CASSRTGIGYTF
cdr3_nt: TGTGCCAGCAGCCGGACGGGGATCGGCTACACCTTC
d_call: -
j_call: TRBJ1-2
clone_size: -
v_call: TRBV5-4

cdr3_aa: CSARSGNTIYF
cdr3_nt: TGCAGTGCTAGAAGTGGAAACACCATATATTTT
d_call: -
j_call: TRBJ1-3
clone_size: -
v_call: TRBV20-1

cdr3_aa: CASSLYGRGSDSPLHF
cdr3_nt: TGTGCCAGCAGCTTATATGGCAGGGGATCTGATTCACCCCTCCACTTT
d_call: -
j_call: TRBJ1-6
clone_size: -
v_call: TRBV7-3

cdr3_aa: CASSVGPKVDREQYF
cdr3_nt: TGTGCCAGCAGCGTGGGACCTAAGGTGGATCGCGAGCAGTACTTC
d_call: -
j_call: TRBJ2-7
clone_size: -
v_call: TRBV2

cdr3_aa: CASSNLTRSGTSGRASSTDTQYF
cdr3_nt: TGTGCCAGCAGCAATTTAACACGGAGCGGGACTAGCGGGAGGGCCTCTAGCACAGATACGCAGTATTTT
d_call: -
j_call: TRBJ2-3
clone_size: -
v_call: TRBV21-1

cdr3_aa: CASSQRGQGESEAFF
cdr3_nt: TGCGCCAGCAGCCAACGTGGCCAGGGGGAGTCTGAAGCTTTCTTT
d_call: TRBD1
j_call: TRBJ1-1
clone_size: -
v_call: TRBV4-1

cdr3_aa: CASSFPQTSVLDEQYF
cdr3_nt: TGTGCCAGCAGTTTTCCTCAGACTAGCGTTTTGGACGAGCAGTACTTC
d_call: TRBD2
j_call: TRBJ2-7
clone_size: -
v_call: TRBV7-8

cdr3_aa: CASSSWTGGGYTF
cdr3_nt: TGTGCCAGCAGTTCGTGGACAGGGGGCGGCTACACCTTC
d_call: TRBD1
j_call: TRBJ1-2
clone_size: -
v_call: TRBV27

cdr3_aa: CASSVGGTGAYEQYF
cdr3_nt: TGTGCCAGCAGCGTAGGAGGGACAGGAGCCTACGAGCAGTACTTC
d_call: TRBD1
j_call: TRBJ2-7
clone_size: -
v_call: TRBV9

cdr3_aa: CASSLGMDTGELFF
cdr3_nt: TGTGCCAGCAGCTTAGGGATGGACACCGGGGAGCTGTTTTTT
d_call: -
j_call: TRBJ2-2
clone_size: -
v_call: TRBV7-2

cdr3_aa: CASSPSAFEQYF
cdr3_nt: TGTGCCAGCAGCCCGTCGGCCTTCGAGCAGTACTTC
d_call: -
j_call: TRBJ2-7
clone_size: -
v_call: TRBV14

cdr3_aa: CASSTVTGPSGNTIYF
cdr3_nt: TGTGCCAGCAGCACCGTTACAGGGCCCTCTGGAAACACCATATATTTT
d_call: -
j_call: TRBJ1-3
clone_size: -
v_call: TRBV7-9

cdr3_aa: CASSLSTGLSTDTQYF
cdr3_nt: TGTGCCAGCAGCTTATCGACAGGTCTGAGCACAGATACGCAGTATTTT
d_call: -
j_call: TRBJ2-3
clone_size: -
v_call: TRBV13

cdr3_aa: CASSLMGTGLYF
cdr3_nt: TGCGCCAGCAGCTTGATGGGGACAGGTTTGTACTTC
d_call: TRBD1
j_call: TRBJ2-4
clone_size: -
v_call: TRBV5-1

cdr3_aa: CASSWAGGDEQYF
cdr3_nt: TGTGCCAGCAGCTGGGCGGGGGGCGACGAGCAGTACTTC
d_call: TRBD2
j_call: TRBJ2-7
clone_size: -
v_call: TRBV5-6

cdr3_aa: CASSVRGGTEAFF
cdr3_nt: TGTGCCAGCAGCGTAAGGGGGGGCACTGAAGCTTTCTTT
d_call: -
j_call: TRBJ1-1
clone_size: -
v_call: TRBV9

cdr3_aa: CASSRSDSDYGYTF
cdr3_nt: TGCGCCAGCAGCAGGTCGGACAGTGACTATGGCTACACCTTC
d_call: -
j_call: TRBJ1-2
clone_size: -
v_call: TRBV5-1

cdr3_aa: CASSYLTGTPLEQYF
cdr3_nt: TGTGCCAGCAGTTACTTAACCGGGACCCCTCTGGAGCAGTACTTC
d_call: -
j_call: TRBJ2-7
clone_size: -
v_call: TRBV6-5

cdr3_aa: CASSPNTGRRTGELFF
cdr3_nt: TGTGCTAGCAGCCCAAACACAGGGCGTAGAACCGGGGAGCTGTTTTTT
d_call: -
j_call: TRBJ2-2
clone_size: -
v_call: TRBV7-7

cdr3_aa: CASRLTAGGELFF
cdr3_nt: TGTGCCAGCAGACTCACTGCAGGCGGGGAGCTGTTTTTT
d_call: -
j_call: TRBJ2-2
clone_size: few
v_call: TRBV11-1

cdr3_aa: CASSPRGTGSGANVLTF
cdr3_nt: TGTGCCAGCAGCCCACGAGGGACAGGGTCTGGGGCCAACGTCCTGACTTTC
d_call: TRBD1
j_call: TRBJ2-6
clone_size: -
v_call: TRBV11-2

cdr3_aa: CATGTSGGEDEQFF
cdr3_nt: TGTGCCACCGGGACTAGCGGGGGGGAGGATGAGCAGTTCTTC
d_call: TRBD2
j_call: TRBJ2-1
clone_size: -
v_call: TRBV11-2

cdr3_aa: CASSQDWLLAYNEQFF
cdr3_nt: TGCGCCAGCAGCCAAGATTGGCTTCTCGCGTACAATGAGCAGTTCTTC
d_call: -
j_call: TRBJ2-1
clone_size: -
v_call: TRBV4-3

cdr3_aa: CASSPRGLQDRVRDYGYTF
cdr3_nt: TGTGCCAGCTCACCACGGGGTCTTCAGGACAGGGTGCGGGACTATGGCTACACCTTC
d_call: TRBD1
j_call: TRBJ1-2
clone_size: -
v_call: TRBV18

cdr3_aa: CASSAVGGGVLDTQYF
cdr3_nt: TGTGCCAGCAGCGCCGTGGGGGGAGGGGTGCTAGATACGCAGTATTTT
d_call: TRBD2
j_call: TRBJ2-3
clone_size: -
v_call: TRBV9

cdr3_aa: CASNPGTGLANEKLFF
cdr3_nt: TGTGCCAGCAACCCCGGGACAGGTTTAGCTAATGAAAAACTGTTTTTT
d_call: TRBD1
j_call: TRBJ1-4
clone_size: -
v_call: TRBV7-2

cdr3_aa: CATSPDPTSGREDTQYF
cdr3_nt: TGTGCCACCAGCCCTGATCCTACTAGCGGGAGGGAGGATACGCAGTATTTT
d_call: TRBD2
j_call: TRBJ2-3
clone_size: -
v_call: TRBV15

cdr3_aa: CASTLRPGVEAFF
cdr3_nt: TGTGCCAGCACCTTAAGGCCCGGGGTTGAAGCTTTCTTT
d_call: -
j_call: TRBJ1-1
clone_size: -
v_call: TRBV14

cdr3_aa: CASSLPGLAGGPQNEQYF
cdr3_nt: TGTGCCAGCAGCCTCCCGGGACTAGCGGGAGGGCCTCAGAACGAGCAGTACTTC
d_call: TRBD2
j_call: TRBJ2-7
clone_size: -
v_call: TRBV7-8

cdr3_aa: CASRLGGPDTEAFF
cdr3_nt: TGTGCCAGTAGGCTAGGGGGCCCGGACACTGAAGCTTTCTTT
d_call: TRBD1
j_call: TRBJ1-1
clone_size: -
v_call: TRBV19

cdr3_aa: CASSRSELNTEAFF
cdr3_nt: TGTGCCAGCAGCCGGAGTGAATTGAACACTGAAGCTTTCTTT
d_call: -
j_call: TRBJ1-1
clone_size: -
v_call: TRBV6-5

cdr3_aa: CASSLEVYGGGEQFF
cdr3_nt: TGTGCCAGCAGCTTGGAAGTTTACGGGGGAGGTGAGCAGTTCTTC
d_call: -
j_call: TRBJ2-1
clone_size: -
v_call: TRBV5-6

cdr3_aa: CASSLVGGGIYGYTF
cdr3_nt: TGTGCCAGCAGCTTGGTGGGAGGGGGTATCTATGGCTACACCTTC
d_call: -
j_call: TRBJ1-2
clone_size: -
v_call: TRBV7-9

cdr3_aa: CASSFPTWGGGSRSEQFF
cdr3_nt: TGTGCCAGCAGTTTCCCTACGTGGGGTGGCGGGAGCCGGAGTGAGCAGTTCTTC
d_call: TRBD2
j_call: TRBJ2-1
clone_size: -
v_call: TRBV7-2

cdr3_aa: CASSTLTGYGYTF
cdr3_nt: TGTGCCAGCAGTACCCTTACAGGGTATGGCTACACCTTC
d_call: -
j_call: TRBJ1-2
clone_size: -
v_call: TRBV7-2

cdr3_aa: CASSHPRDRFNEKLFF
cdr3_nt: TGTGCCAGCAGCCATCCCCGGGACAGATTTAATGAAAAACTGTTTTTT
d_call: TRBD1
j_call: TRBJ1-4
clone_size: -
v_call: TRBV14

cdr3_aa: CASARDNSYEQYF
cdr3_nt: TGTGCCAGCGCTCGGGACAACTCCTACGAGCAGTACTTC
d_call: -
j_call: TRBJ2-7
clone_size: -
v_call: TRBV28

cdr3_aa: CASSPRVESYEQYF
cdr3_nt: TGTGCCAGCTCACCACGGGTGGAGTCCTACGAGCAGTACTTC
d_call: -
j_call: TRBJ2-7
clone_size: -
v_call: TRBV18

cdr3_aa: CASSPFGTSGRSSNEQYF
cdr3_nt: TGTGCCAGCTCACCATTTGGGACTAGCGGGAGGTCCTCCAACGAGCAGTACTTC
d_call: TRBD2
j_call: TRBJ2-7
clone_size: once
v_call: TRBV18

cdr3_aa: CASSLDGTGGRYYF
cdr3_nt: TGTGCCAGCAGCTTAGACGGGACAGGGGGCCGATACTACTTC
d_call: TRBD1
j_call: TRBJ2-7
clone_size: -
v_call: TRBV11-2

cdr3_aa: CASSQVQGERIPEAFF
cdr3_nt: TGCGCCAGCAGCCAAGTTCAGGGGGAGAGGATCCCTGAAGCTTTCTTT
d_call: TRBD1
j_call: TRBJ1-1
clone_size: -
v_call: TRBV4-1

cdr3_aa: CASRSSGLLEQYF
cdr3_nt: TGTGCCAGCAGATCTTCAGGGTTACTCGAGCAGTACTTC
d_call: -
j_call: TRBJ2-7
clone_size: -
v_call: TRBV7-9

cdr3_aa: CASRGGHWGNQPQHF
cdr3_nt: TGTGCCAGCAGGGGAGGACACTGGGGCAATCAGCCCCAGCATTTT
d_call: -
j_call: TRBJ1-5
clone_size: -
v_call: TRBV6-1

cdr3_aa: CTSSQRPGLAGGLYEQYF
cdr3_nt: TGCACCAGCAGCCAAAGACCGGGACTAGCGGGAGGGCTGTACGAGCAGTACTTC
d_call: -
j_call: TRBJ2-7
clone_size: -
v_call: TRBV1

cdr3_aa: CSVWLPNRQETQYF
cdr3_nt: TGCAGCGTTTGGCTTCCTAACCGCCAAGAGACCCAGTACTTC
d_call: -
j_call: TRBJ2-5
clone_size: -
v_call: TRBV29-1

cdr3_aa: CASGHPNQPQHF
cdr3_nt: TGTGCCAGCGGACATCCTAATCAGCCCCAGCATTTT
d_call: -
j_call: TRBJ1-5
clone_size: -
v_call: TRBV2

cdr3_aa: CASSDRQGAPLHF
cdr3_nt: TGTGCCAGCAGTGACCGCCAGGGGGCACCCCTCCACTTT
d_call: TRBD1
j_call: TRBJ1-6
clone_size: -
v_call: TRBV2

cdr3_aa: CASSPVVGHQETQYF
cdr3_nt: TGCGCCAGCAGCCCAGTGGTGGGCCACCAAGAGACCCAGTACTTC
d_call: -
j_call: TRBJ2-5
clone_size: -
v_call: TRBV5-1